A single sample is the source of the 30 T cell receptor beta chains below, sequenced in a study of T cell repertoires in cytomegalovirus infection. In TCRdb, the reads were re-called with MiXCR into one record per CDR3 protein. The sample contains around 900,000 distinct CDR3 sequences, roughly 31% of which appear only once. The antigens these receptors bind are not known. This sample comprised cultured CD8+ T cells from PBMCs, obtained from culture after CMV antigen stimulation. These receptors were obtained from a human donor in good health (CMV status not recorded). Some clones in this sample may be carry-over from other donors' samples.

This clonotype was seen at least ten times. This chain links TRBV6-1 with TRBJ1-5; 8 bases align to TRBD1. The CDR3 covers 15 residues. The ends lost 5 bases at V and 5 bases at J; junction bases unmatched: 8. Germline V CDR1 and CDR2: MNHNS, SASEGT. The CDR3 spells CASSWTGRVDQPQHF. The CDR3 region has the DNA TGTGCCAGCAGTTGGACAGGGCGGGTAGATCAGCCCCAGCATTTT.

In this sample, this clonotype turned up a few times. The gene calls are TRBV12-3 or TRBV12-4 and TRBJ2-1; 10 positions match TRBD1. There are 14 residues in the CDR3. V gave up 6 bases and J gave up 8 bases; unmatched junction bases: 7. The CDR3 bases are TGTGCCAGCAGGAAGGGGACAGGGGTACATGAGCAGTTCTTC. This translates into CASRKGTGVHEQFF.

This clonotype was seen a few times. The rearrangement joins TRBV10-2 to TRBJ2-7; D ambiguous. Trimming removed 2 bases at V and 4 bases at J, with 3 bases between. The CDR3 runs to 11 residues. CDR1 is WSHSY and CDR2 is SAAADI in the germline V gene. CDR3 protein: CASSEEYEQYF. CDR3 nucleotides: TGCGCCAGCAGTGAGGAGTACGAGCAGTACTTC.

This clonotype was observed a handful of times. The V gene is TRBV6-2 or TRBV6-3, the J gene TRBJ1-5; D is unresolved. Germline-derived CDR1 and CDR2 are MNHEY and SVGEGT. V was cut by 2 bases and J by 1 base, with 6 bases left in between. This CDR3 has 14 amino acids. CDR3 DNA: TGTGCCAGCAGTTACAGTTTGAGCAATCAGCCCCAGCATTTT. This encodes CASSYSLSNQPQHF.

This clonotype was seen a few times. This rearrangement joins TRBV12-3 or TRBV12-4 to TRBJ2-3; the D is unclear. The CDR3 consists of 14 residues. Trimming pared 3 bases from V and 0 bases from J, leaving 7 bases between. Here the CDR3 DNA reads TGTGCCAGCAGTTTCAGACACAGCACAGATACGCAGTATTTT. This encodes CASSFRHSTDTQYF.

This clonotype was counted at least ten times. The CDR3 sequence is CASSFDILDRGKGTYLNEQFF. The CDR3 DNA sequence: TGTGCCAGCAGTTTCGACATATTGGACAGGGGGAAAGGGACCTATCTCAATGAGCAGTTCTTC. This chain uses TRBV12-3 or TRBV12-4 with TRBJ2-1, with TRBD1 matching 10 bases. The length of the CDR3 is 21 residues. Losses at the gene ends were 3 bases for V and 6 bases for J; bases not matched to a gene: 23.

V is TRBV7-6 and J is TRBJ1-2; a possible D gene is TRBD1 (5 bases). The V gene lost 5 bases and the J gene lost 7 bases, with 14 bases spanning the gap. CDR1 and CDR2 (germline): SGHVS, FNYEAQ. This CDR3 has 13 residues. CDR3 in DNA: TGTGCCAGCAGCCAGGGACTGGCTGGTGGCTACACCTTC. Amino acids: CASSQGLAGGYTF.

This clonotype was recorded a few times. V gene TRBV12-3 or TRBV12-4 combines with J gene TRBJ2-5; the match to TRBD2 covers 10 bases. Germline trimming cut 2 bases from V and 6 bases from J; bases unmatched to any gene: 9. This CDR3 has 16 residues. This CDR3 reads CASSLQERGGKKTQYF. CDR3 sequence (DNA): TGTGCCAGCAGTTTACAGGAGCGGGGGGGCAAAAAGACCCAGTACTTC.

The chain recombines TRBV4-1 with TRBJ2-2; TRBD2 is a possible D gene (7 bases). The CDR3 is made up of 17 amino acids. In germline, CDR1 is MGHRA, CDR2 YSYEKL. V lost 3 bases and J 6 bases, leaving 20 bases between the germline ends. CDR3 region: CASSQGGGGGIAGELFF. The CDR3 region has the DNA TGCGCCAGCAGCCAGGGGGGCGGCGGGGGAATAGCCGGGGAGCTGTTTTTT.

This clonotype was seen only a few times. The chain carries TRBV3-1 and TRBJ2-5; TRBD2 is a possible D gene (5 bases). CDR3 length: 16 residues. Germline assignment: CDR1 LGHDT and CDR2 YNNKEL (reference sequence). V lost 4 bases and J 5 bases, leaving 20 bases between the germline ends. The CDR3 sequence is CASSRPPSPIGETQYF. CDR3 bases: TGTGCCAGCAGCCGCCCCCCTAGCCCCATAGGGGAGACCCAGTACTTC.

The CDR3 DNA sequence: TGTGCCAGCAGCGAGGACGGGGGGCATATAAACATTCAGTACTTC. It is translated as CASSEDGGHINIQYF. This rearrangement joins TRBV9 to TRBJ2-4; D may be TRBD2 (7 bases). CDR1 and CDR2 (germline): SGDLS, YYNGEE. The CDR3 covers 15 residues. V lost 3 bases and J 6 bases, leaving 16 bases between the germline ends.

The chain employs TRBV6-5 and TRBJ1-1, with D maybe TRBD1 (5 bases). Germline CDR1 is MNHEY and CDR2 is SVGAGI. V was cut by 5 bases and J by 6 bases, with 16 bases left in between. This CDR3 is built from 14 residues. CDR3 nucleotide sequence: TGTGCCAGCAGTCATGGGGCCGGGTCGTCTGAAGCTTTCTTT. Protein sequence: CASSHGAGSSEAFF.

This clonotype was counted a few times. The V call is TRBV7-2, the J call TRBJ2-1; possibly TRBD1 for D (7 bases). The CDR3 extends over 18 amino acids. Germline-derived CDR1 and CDR2 are SGHTA and FQGNSA. V gave up 5 bases and J gave up 6 bases, with 26 bases separating them. The CDR3 region has the DNA TGTGCCAGCAGCGCCCTAAGGAGGGGGCATACGCGGGGCAATGAGCAGTTCTTC. This gives the protein CASSALRRGHTRGNEQFF.

This clonotype has ten or more counts. The chain recombines TRBV6-1 with TRBJ2-5; D is possibly TRBD1 (7 bases). The V and J ends lost 0 bases and 2 bases respectively, with 13 bases between them. Germline V CDR1 and CDR2: MNHNS, SASEGT. The CDR3 has 16 residues. The CDR3 DNA reads TGTGCCAGCAGTGAAGCATGGACAGGACTACAAGAGACCCAGTACTTC. Translating it yields CASSEAWTGLQETQYF.

This rearrangement joins TRBV6-6 to TRBJ1-2; 8 bases are shared with TRBD1. The J segment lost 5 bases and the V segment lost 5 bases, leaving 13 bases of the junction unmatched. Germline assignment: CDR1 MNHNY and CDR2 SVGAGI (reference sequence). CDR3 length: 16 residues. DNA for the CDR3: TGTGCCAGCAGTGACAGGGGTCTAGGGGAGGGGTATGGCTACACCTTC. Amino acid sequence: CASSDRGLGEGYGYTF.

V is TRBV19 and J is TRBJ2-7; tentatively, D is TRBD2 (7 bases). The CDR3 has 13 amino acids. Trimming removed 3 bases at V and 6 bases at J, with 12 bases between. Germline assignment: CDR1 LNHDA and CDR2 SQIVND (reference sequence). The CDR3 sequence: CASSIAGAAEQYF. The CDR3 region has the DNA TGTGCCAGTAGTATTGCGGGGGCGGCCGAGCAGTACTTC.

This chain connects TRBV6-2 or TRBV6-3 to TRBJ2-1, with a tentative D call TRBD2 (6 bases). V dropped 4 bases and J dropped 7 bases, with 17 bases sitting between them. This CDR3 spans 15 amino acids. The germline V gene has CDR1 MNHEY and CDR2 SVGEGT. In DNA form, the CDR3 reads TGTGCCAGCAGTTTCCGGGACTTACCCTTAAATGAGCAGTTCTTC. Its protein product is CASSFRDLPLNEQFF.

The chain is built from TRBV6-2 or TRBV6-3 and TRBJ2-3; D is undetermined. Trimming shortened V by 4 bases and J by 10 bases, and 18 bases separated the two germline ends. The CDR3 has 14 residues. Germline values: CDR1 MNHEY, CDR2 SVGEGT. DNA of the CDR3: TGTGCCAGCAGTTTTCCGACTGGGGATGTATCGCAGTATTTT. This translates into CASSFPTGDVSQYF.

This chain uses TRBV10-3 with TRBJ1-2; D is unclear. The CDR3 is made up of 12 amino acids. The ends were cut back, 0 bases at V and 6 bases at J, with 5 bases in the middle. Germline values: CDR1 ENHRY, CDR2 SYGVKD. The CDR3 loop reads CAISESEHGYTF. The CDR3 coding sequence is TGTGCCATCAGTGAGTCGGAACATGGCTACACCTTC.

This clonotype was seen a handful of times. The chain carries TRBV20-1 and TRBJ2-7, with D unclear. Germline CDR1 reads DFQATT; CDR2 reads SNEGSKA (reference sequence). The CDR3 is made up of 10 amino acids. V lost 6 bases and J 2 bases, leaving 5 bases between the germline ends. The CDR3 loop is CSAAPYEQYV. The CDR3 DNA sequence: TGCAGTGCCGCACCCTACGAGCAGTACGTC.

The chain links TRBV2 to TRBJ1-1; perhaps TRBD1 as D (5 bases). Germline CDR1 reads SNHLY; CDR2 reads FYNNEI. The CDR3 loop spans 13 amino acids. Trimming removed 10 bases at V and 3 bases at J, with 15 bases between. CDR3 nucleotide sequence: TGTGCCACCCCGGGACCTGGGGACACTGAAGCTTTCTTT. Amino acids: CATPGPGDTEAFF.

The chain employs TRBV6-2 or TRBV6-3 and TRBJ1-2; weak D call: TRBD1 (6 bases). V was pared by 8 bases and J by 6 bases, with 10 bases between. Germline V gives CDR1 MNHEY, CDR2 SVGEGT. This CDR3 comprises 11 residues. This CDR3 reads CASGRGHGYTF. The DNA of the CDR3 is TGTGCCAGCGGACGGGGGCATGGCTACACCTTC.

The J gene is TRBJ2-3, the V gene TRBV5-5; weak D call: TRBD2 (6 bases). Germline CDR1 is SGHKS and CDR2 is YYEKEE (reference sequence). Trimming stripped 4 bases from V and 2 bases from J, with 17 bases between. The CDR3 runs to 16 residues. This CDR3 reads CASSPIWGGATDTQYF. Written as DNA, the CDR3 is TGTGCCAGCAGCCCGATCTGGGGCGGGGCCACAGATACGCAGTATTTT. Full variable domain (missing parts from reference TRBV5-5 and TRBJ2-3): DAGVTQSPTHLIKTRGQQVTLRCSPISGHKSVSWYQQVLGQGPQFIFQYYEKEERGRGNFPDRFSARQFPNYSSELNVNALLLGDSALYLCASSPIWGGATDTQYFGPGTRLTVL.

This chain uses TRBV14 with TRBJ2-3; 9 bases fit TRBD2. The CDR3 totals 16 residues. CDR1 and CDR2 from the germline V gene are SGHDN and FVKESK. V lost 0 bases to trimming and J lost 4 bases; unmatched junction nucleotides: 5. This CDR3 is CASSQDAASGADTQYF. The DNA for the CDR3 is TGTGCCAGCAGCCAAGATGCTGCTAGCGGGGCAGATACGCAGTATTTT.

This clonotype was counted between two and nine times. The V call is TRBV29-1, the J call TRBJ2-2; D ambiguous. The length of the CDR3 is 15 residues. Germline V gene data show CDR1 as SQVTM and CDR2 as ANQGSEA. V lost 2 bases and J 2 bases, leaving 12 bases between the germline ends. In nucleotides, the CDR3 is TGCAGCGTTGAAAGGGCAGACCACAACACCGGGGAGCTGTTTTTT. It is translated as CSVERADHNTGELFF.

The chain carries TRBV12-3 or TRBV12-4 and TRBJ1-5; D gene ambiguous. The CDR3 runs to 14 residues. V dropped 1 base and J dropped 6 bases, with 10 bases sitting between them. The DNA of the CDR3 is TGTGCCAGCAGTTTAGAATATGGGATTCAGCCCCAGCATTTT. Its translation: CASSLEYGIQPQHF.

This chain links TRBV6-2 or TRBV6-3 with TRBJ1-2; unclear D gene. The germline V and J ends were trimmed by 0 bases and 3 bases, with 8 bases remaining between them. CDR1 and CDR2 from the germline V gene are MNHEY and SVGEGT. The CDR3 loop spans 14 amino acids. The CDR3 nucleotides read TGTGCCAGCAGTTACTCGACGGGGTACTATGGCTACACCTTC. Its protein product is CASSYSTGYYGYTF.

V and J are TRBV19 and TRBJ2-1, with D hard to call. CDR3 size: 14 residues. CDR1 and CDR2 (germline): LNHDA, SQIVND (reference sequence). V was pared by 4 bases and J by 4 bases, with 11 bases between. CDR3 sequence reads: CASSRYIDYNEQFF. For the CDR3, the DNA is TGTGCCAGTAGTAGATACATCGATTACAATGAGCAGTTCTTC.

This clonotype was found a few times. This chain links TRBV12-3 or TRBV12-4 with TRBJ1-1, with D perhaps matching TRBD1 (6 bases). This CDR3 spans 15 amino acids. With 3 bases removed from V and 0 bases from J, the gap between germline ends came to 11 bases. DNA of the CDR3: TGTGCCAGCAGTTTCTCTCCAGGGGTGAACACTGAAGCTTTCTTT. It encodes CASSFSPGVNTEAFF.

The chain carries TRBV28 and TRBJ2-1; no reliable D call. Deletions cut 2 bases from V and 0 bases from J, with 11 bases between. This CDR3 is 16 amino acids long. Germline V lookup: CDR1 MDHEN, CDR2 SYDVKM. The CDR3 bases are TGTGCCAGCAGTTTACTGGCGGTTAGCTCCTACAATGAGCAGTTCTTC. This translates into CASSLLAVSSYNEQFF.